The rows below give T cell receptor beta chains drawn from one sample of a study of CD8 T cells in ankylosing spondylitis. TCRdb reanalysed the 5' RACE reads using MiXCR and keeps one entry per CDR3 protein. Of 500,000 or so distinct CDR3 sequences detected, approximately 5.3% appear once; the ten largest clones hold under 4.5%. The sequencing input was blood, either unsorted or a sorted T cell fraction (not recorded which). The source of these receptors is a male donor with ankylosing spondylitis. CDR3s include the opening cysteine and the closing phenylalanine or tryptophan. D genes are given only for firm matches. Clone size is shown for a subset of rows, as once, few, many or a class of expanded clone.

J: TRBJ2-1
size: NA
D: NA
V: TRBV5-6
CDR3: CASSPRPGGNEQFF
DNA: TGTGCCAGCAGCCCGAGGCCAGGTGGGAATGAGCAGTTCTTC

J: TRBJ2-5
size: many
D: NA
V: TRBV29-1
CDR3: CSVGGQDQETQYF
DNA: TGCAGCGTTGGGGGGCAGGACCAAGAGACCCAGTACTTC

J: TRBJ2-2
size: many
D: TRBD1
V: TRBV28
CDR3: CASSAPTGGNTGELFF
DNA: TGTGCCAGCTCAGCACCGACAGGGGGCAATACCGGGGAGCTGTTTTTT

J: TRBJ1-2
size: many
D: NA
V: TRBV28
CDR3: CASSLYGVSGYTF
DNA: TGTGCCAGCAGTTTATATGGGGTCTCGGGCTACACCTTC

J: TRBJ2-5
size: many
D: TRBD2
V: TRBV6-5
CDR3: CASSYPRGTSGQETQYF
DNA: TGTGCCAGCAGTTACCCGCGAGGGACTAGCGGCCAAGAGACCCAGTACTTC

J: TRBJ1-3
size: many
D: NA
V: TRBV12-3/TRBV12-4
CDR3: CASSPSGVTIYF
DNA: TGTGCCAGCAGCCCAAGTGGCGTAACCATATATTTT

J: TRBJ2-7
size: many
D: TRBD1
V: TRBV6-5
CDR3: CASSYSRQGVFAYEQYF
DNA: TGTGCCAGCAGTTACTCGCGGCAGGGGGTATTCGCCTACGAGCAGTACTTC

J: TRBJ2-2
size: many
D: NA
V: TRBV7-9
CDR3: CASSLAVSPSGELFF
DNA: TGTGCCAGCAGCTTAGCGGTTTCTCCGTCCGGGGAGCTGTTTTTT

J: TRBJ2-7
size: many
D: TRBD2
V: TRBV20-1
CDR3: CSARDSREAAYEQYF
DNA: TGCAGTGCTAGAGATTCGCGGGAGGCCGCCTACGAGCAGTACTTC

J: TRBJ2-5
size: NA
D: NA
V: TRBV21-1
CDR3: CASSKPASGRGQETQYF
DNA: TGTGCCAGCAGCAAACCGGCTAGCGGGAGGGGACAAGAGACCCAGTACTTC

J: TRBJ1-4
size: few
D: NA
V: TRBV21-1
CDR3: CASSGGHKGTNEKLFF
DNA: TGTGCCAGCAGCGGGGGCCATAAGGGCACTAATGAAAAACTGTTTTTT

J: TRBJ2-1
size: many
D: TRBD2
V: TRBV28
CDR3: CASSPWAGVTQNEQFF
DNA: TGTGCCAGCAGCCCATGGGCGGGAGTAACTCAGAATGAGCAGTTCTTC

J: TRBJ2-4
size: NA
D: NA
V: TRBV7-9
CDR3: CASSLVGGTKNIQYF
DNA: TGTGCCAGCAGCTTAGTGGGGGGCACCAAAAACATTCAGTACTTC

J: TRBJ1-2
size: many
D: TRBD1
V: TRBV4-1
CDR3: CASSPWGQLQNYGYTF
DNA: TGCGCCAGCAGCCCGTGGGGACAGCTACAGAACTATGGCTACACCTTC

J: TRBJ1-5
size: many
D: NA
V: TRBV6-2/TRBV6-3
CDR3: CASTDLQIGEQPQHF
DNA: TGTGCCAGCACCGACCTCCAAATTGGAGAGCAGCCCCAGCATTTT

J: TRBJ1-6
size: many
D: NA
V: TRBV6-2/TRBV6-3
CDR3: CASSYTRTGHSPLHF
DNA: TGTGCCAGCAGTTATACACGGACGGGTCATTCACCCCTCCACTTT

J: TRBJ1-2
size: few
D: TRBD1
V: TRBV7-9
CDR3: CASSLGTGVVYGYTF
DNA: TGTGCCAGCAGCTTAGGGACAGGGGTGGTCTATGGCTACACCTTC

J: TRBJ2-6
size: many
D: NA
V: TRBV10-3
CDR3: CAISVRGSSGANVLTF
DNA: TGTGCCATCAGTGTCCGTGGAAGCTCTGGGGCCAACGTCCTGACTTTC

J: TRBJ2-1
size: few
D: NA
V: TRBV7-2
CDR3: CASTSPSLSYNEQFF
DNA: TGTGCCAGCACCTCACCCAGTCTCTCCTACAATGAGCAGTTCTTC

J: TRBJ1-1
size: many
D: TRBD1
V: TRBV5-1
CDR3: CASSYTGGSEAFF
DNA: TGCGCCAGCAGCTACACAGGGGGATCTGAAGCTTTCTTT

J: TRBJ2-3
size: many
D: TRBD2
V: TRBV11-2
CDR3: CASSPLSGGEDTQYF
DNA: TGTGCCAGCAGCCCACTTAGCGGGGGGGAGGATACGCAGTATTTT

J: TRBJ2-6
size: NA
D: TRBD1
V: TRBV10-3
CDR3: CATRPIRDRGSGANVLTF
DNA: TGTGCCACCAGACCAATCCGGGACAGGGGCTCTGGGGCCAACGTCCTGACTTTC

J: TRBJ1-1
size: NA
D: NA
V: TRBV2
CDR3: CASKGVTENTEAFF
DNA: TGTGCCAGCAAGGGGGTGACGGAGAACACTGAAGCTTTCTTT

J: TRBJ2-2
size: many
D: TRBD1
V: TRBV4-3
CDR3: CASSQDRGRDTGELFF
DNA: TGCGCCAGCAGCCAAGACAGGGGGCGGGACACCGGGGAGCTGTTTTTT

J: TRBJ2-5
size: few
D: NA
V: TRBV6-2/TRBV6-3
CDR3: CASSYGGNYQETQYF
DNA: TGTGCCAGCAGTTATGGGGGAAATTACCAAGAGACCCAGTACTTC

J: TRBJ1-2
size: many
D: NA
V: TRBV4-3
CDR3: CASSGVSANYGYTF
DNA: TGCGCCAGCAGCGGAGTTTCCGCCAACTATGGCTACACCTTC

J: TRBJ1-5
size: few
D: TRBD1
V: TRBV4-2
CDR3: CASSQDDRGNQPQHF
DNA: TGTGCCAGCAGCCAAGATGACAGGGGCAATCAGCCCCAGCATTTT

J: TRBJ1-1
size: many
D: NA
V: TRBV12-3/TRBV12-4
CDR3: CASSLLQRAEVFF
DNA: TGTGCCAGCAGTTTGCTGCAGAGGGCTGAAGTTTTCTTT

J: TRBJ2-1
size: NA
D: NA
V: TRBV6-1
CDR3: CASMGGAGSYNEQFF
DNA: TGTGCCAGCATGGGGGGGGCGGGGTCCTACAATGAGCAGTTCTTC

J: TRBJ2-7
size: NA
D: NA
V: TRBV13
CDR3: CASSLVDGAYEQYF
DNA: TGTGCCAGCAGCTTGGTCGATGGGGCCTACGAGCAGTACTTC

J: TRBJ2-3
size: many
D: NA
V: TRBV12-3/TRBV12-4
CDR3: CASRDFRVDTQYF
DNA: TGTGCCAGCAGAGACTTCAGGGTAGATACGCAGTATTTT

J: TRBJ2-7
size: many
D: TRBD1
V: TRBV29-1
CDR3: CSVDGVWDRSPYEQYF
DNA: TGCAGCGTTGATGGGGTTTGGGACAGGAGCCCCTACGAGCAGTACTTC

J: TRBJ2-3
size: NA
D: TRBD2
V: TRBV19
CDR3: CASAQWLAASTDTQYF
DNA: TGTGCCAGTGCGCAATGGCTAGCGGCTAGCACAGATACGCAGTATTTT

J: TRBJ1-6
size: many
D: NA
V: TRBV5-1
CDR3: CASSLGQVEGSPLHF
DNA: TGCGCCAGCAGCTTGGGACAGGTGGAAGGATCACCCCTCCACTTT

J: TRBJ1-1
size: many
D: TRBD1
V: TRBV20-1
CDR3: CSATGKYTEAFF
DNA: TGCAGCGCGACAGGGAAATACACTGAAGCTTTCTTT

J: TRBJ1-4
size: many
D: NA
V: TRBV12-3/TRBV12-4
CDR3: CASSLVRPFSTNEKLFF
DNA: TGTGCCAGCAGTTTAGTGAGGCCGTTCTCAACTAATGAAAAACTGTTTTTT

J: TRBJ2-7
size: many
D: NA
V: TRBV4-3
CDR3: CASSQAFPGQYEQYF
DNA: TGCGCCAGCAGCCAGGCCTTCCCCGGACAATACGAGCAGTACTTC